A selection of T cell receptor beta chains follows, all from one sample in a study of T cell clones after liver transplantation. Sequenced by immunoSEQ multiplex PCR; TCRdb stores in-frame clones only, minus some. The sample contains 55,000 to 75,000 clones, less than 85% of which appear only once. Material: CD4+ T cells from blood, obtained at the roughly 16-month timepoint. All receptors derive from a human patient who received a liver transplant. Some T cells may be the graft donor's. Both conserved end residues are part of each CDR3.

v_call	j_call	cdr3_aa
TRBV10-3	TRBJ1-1	CAISGRERDSMNTEAFF
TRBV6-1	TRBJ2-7	CASMSGDRSGGQYF
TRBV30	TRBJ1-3	CAWSVRGVTGNTIYF
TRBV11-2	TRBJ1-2	CASSLDGWQGAGYTF
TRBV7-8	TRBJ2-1	CASSPKVERGFNEQFF
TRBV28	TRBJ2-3	CASSFIDRGTDTQYF
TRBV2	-	CASIPGQNSYEQYF
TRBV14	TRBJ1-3	CASSQDWGNTIYF
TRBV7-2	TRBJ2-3	CASSLTSGSGGDTQYF
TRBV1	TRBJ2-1	CTSSQDWEGGTSGFSSYNEQFF
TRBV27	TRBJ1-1	CASRAGYMNTEAFF
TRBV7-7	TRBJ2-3	CASSLGLQSDTQYF
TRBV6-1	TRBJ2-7	CASGFESGTYEQYF
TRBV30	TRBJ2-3	CAWSVVTDTQYF
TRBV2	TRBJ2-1	CASGPWANEQFF
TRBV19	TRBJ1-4	CASSLGQMREKLFF
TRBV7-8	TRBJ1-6	CASSLERAHNSPLHF
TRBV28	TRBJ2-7	CASIQASEGAAYEQYF
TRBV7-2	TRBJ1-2	CASSLAMTGVNYGYTF
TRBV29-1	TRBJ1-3	CSVSRGPGNTIYF
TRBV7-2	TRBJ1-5	CASSPQGLGQPQHF
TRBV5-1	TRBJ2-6	CASSVESGANVLTF
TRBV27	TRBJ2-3	CASSLADTQYF
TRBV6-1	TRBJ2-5	CASTSGGQETQYF
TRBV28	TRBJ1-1	CASSSPQGWTEAFF
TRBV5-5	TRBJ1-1	CASSSTPDGNTEAFF
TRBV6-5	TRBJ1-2	CTSRIPGTGYGYTF
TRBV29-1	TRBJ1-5	CSVAPGDPNQPQHF
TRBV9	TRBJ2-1	CASSETPGLNNNEQFF
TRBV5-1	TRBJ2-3	CASSSRTGSTDTQYF
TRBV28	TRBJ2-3	CASSQGQGRTDTQYF
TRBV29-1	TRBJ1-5	CSVATDYSNQPQHF
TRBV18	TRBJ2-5	CASSGPTGHTEQETQYF
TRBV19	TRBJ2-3	CASRTSGTDTQYF
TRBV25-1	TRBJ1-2	CASSGTGGDGYTF
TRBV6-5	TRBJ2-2	CASRIAGEAGELFF
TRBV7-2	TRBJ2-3	CASTSGTFQYF
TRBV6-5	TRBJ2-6	CASSYSTSGANVLTF
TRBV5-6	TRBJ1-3	CASSLTGVTGNTIYF
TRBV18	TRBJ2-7	CASSPPGGTGDYEQYF
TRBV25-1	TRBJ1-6	CASSARGQNSPLHF
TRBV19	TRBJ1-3	CASTQDRGRGNTIYF
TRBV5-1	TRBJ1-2	CASSAQQGLGYTF
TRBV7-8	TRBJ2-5	CASSLGLAGVGETQYF
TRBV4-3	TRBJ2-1	CASSQQLLADAVNEQFF
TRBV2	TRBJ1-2	CASRAGTGNKQGYGYTF
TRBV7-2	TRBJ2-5	CASSLASGQGQYF
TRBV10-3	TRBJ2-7	CAIKEGPTGAYEQYF
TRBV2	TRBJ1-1	CASIRGQGDTEAFF
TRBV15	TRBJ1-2	CATSRGLGTGAYGYTF
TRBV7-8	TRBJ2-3	CASSPARGSDTQYF
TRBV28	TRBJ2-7	CASSLDRGTYEQYF
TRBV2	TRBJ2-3	CASRVLAGTDTQYF
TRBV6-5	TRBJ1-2	CASRRGQGNYGYTF
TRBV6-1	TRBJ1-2	CASGEQGISYGYTF
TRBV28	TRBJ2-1	CATDDYSGGGEQFF